The clone carrying this T cell receptor beta chain was observed at least ten times. Its antigen remains unidentified. The sample originates from a study of human T cells and chemical hapten exposure. Looking at the study overall: While the approximately 24-week study was under way, patients received diphenylcyclopropenone on the scalp every week. Alopecia areata, totalis or universalis was found in mostly female patients.

TCRdb processed the RACE reads anew with MiXCR; each CDR3 protein has one entry. The profile shows roughly 52,000 distinct CDR3 sequences, roughly 11% of them singletons. Time point in this sample: patch test 1, 2 weeks after DPC sensitization. Treatment given: therapeutic diphenylcyclopropenone sensitization with weekly scalp DPC. Total RNA was isolated from unfractionated whole blood. Findings and limits, study-wide: Significantly more large CDR3 similarity clusters arose among expanded TCRs than among controls. No shift was seen in TCRs above 1 in 1000 frequency with DPC sensitization.

This clonotype was obtained from a woman between 40 and 55 years old with alopecia areata. Some clones in this sample may be carry-over from other donors' samples. The source material was whole blood, sampled in connection with sensitization to the hapten diphenylcyclopropenone (DPC).

The CDR3 reads CASSLLSGETQYF. DNA for the CDR3: TGTGCCAGCAGCTTGCTAAGTGGTGAGACCCAGTACTTC. The chain employs TRBV9 and TRBJ2-5, with D unresolved. Trimming left V 4 bases short and J 5 bases short, with 12 bases between. Germline V gives CDR1 SGDLS, CDR2 YYNGEE. This CDR3 has 13 residues.